The 21 T cell receptor beta chains below were found in one sample sequenced in a study of early T cells in non-severe SARS-CoV-2 infection. TCRdb reprocessed the 5' RACE reads with MiXCR, giving one entry per CDR3 protein. The data hold over 70,000 distinct CDR3 sequences, with approximately 15% observed a single time. The sample consisted of whole blood. These receptors were obtained from an adult who was a healthcare worker with PCR-confirmed SARS-CoV-2 infection or an uninfected control (not recorded which).

The chain uses TRBV28 and TRBJ1-5, with TRBD1 identical over 7 bases. CDR3 length: 14 residues. CDR1 MDHEN and CDR2 SYDVKM come from the germline V gene. V trimming: 5 bases; J trimming: 7 bases; junction bases outside the gene matches: 8. The CDR3 here is CASSGRQGEQPQHF. The CDR3 coding sequence is TGTGCCAGCAGTGGAAGACAGGGTGAGCAGCCCCAGCATTTT.

This rearrangement joins TRBV28 to TRBJ1-1; D unresolved. Germline V gives CDR1 MDHEN, CDR2 SYDVKM. There are 13 residues in the CDR3. Trimming cost V 2 bases and J 2 bases, with 6 bases left between them. The CDR3 reads CASSLIYNTEAFF. In nucleotides, the CDR3 is TGTGCCAGCAGTTTAATTTATAACACTGAAGCTTTCTTT.

This clonotype was observed a handful of times. The V call is TRBV20-1, the J call TRBJ2-1; 15 bases are shared with TRBD2. This CDR3 spans 14 amino acids. Unmatched junction bases numbered 8, after V lost 5 bases and J lost 12 bases. Germline V gene sequence: CDR1 DFQATT, CDR2 SNEGSKA (reference sequence). CDR3 nucleotide sequence: TGCAGTGCTCGGACTAGCGGGAGGGTGCTAGGGCAGTTCTTC. As protein: CSARTSGRVLGQFF.

There are a few counts of this clonotype. The rearrangement uses TRBV5-1 and TRBJ2-3, with TRBD1 as a possible D gene (6 bases). Germline-derived CDR1 and CDR2 are SGHRS and YFSETQ. The CDR3 has 16 residues. Trimming cost V 1 base and J 0 bases, with 12 bases left between them. CDR3 loop: CASSLWDIPSTDTQYF. In nucleotides, the CDR3 is TGCGCCAGCAGCTTGTGGGACATCCCTAGCACAGATACGCAGTATTTT.

This chain links TRBV30 with TRBJ2-3; no reliable D call. Germline CDR1 is GTSNPN and CDR2 is SVGIG (reference sequence). Trimming removed 0 bases from V and 1 base from J, with 11 bases in between. The CDR3 has 15 amino acids. CDR3: CAWSVVFMGTDTQYF. CDR3 nucleotides: TGTGCCTGGAGTGTTGTCTTTATGGGCACAGATACGCAGTATTTT.

This clonotype appeared a few times. This chain connects TRBV7-9 to TRBJ2-1; TRBD1 might be the D (7 bases). Germline lookup yields CDR1 SEHNR and CDR2 FQNEAQ (reference sequence). The CDR3 has 15 residues. V was shortened by 3 bases and J by 7 bases, with 16 bases between the two germline ends. The chain's CDR3 is CASSFSESGGNEQFF. Written as DNA, the CDR3 is TGTGCCAGCAGCTTTAGCGAATCAGGGGGGAATGAGCAGTTCTTC.

The chain carries TRBV9 and TRBJ1-1, with D possibly matching TRBD1 (5 bases). Between the trimmed V and J ends, which lost 3 bases and 2 bases, there was a span of 11 bases. The CDR3 has 14 amino acids. The germline CDR1 and CDR2 sequences are SGDLS and YYNGEE. For the CDR3, the DNA is TGTGCCAGCAGCGGCGACAGTCGCAACACTGAAGCTTTCTTT. The encoded protein is CASSGDSRNTEAFF.

This clonotype was detected many times. V usage is TRBV5-8 and J usage is TRBJ2-5; D possibly matches TRBD1 or TRBD2 (5 bases each). Trimming left V 5 bases short and J 5 bases short, with 22 bases between. Germline CDR1 reads SGHTS; CDR2 reads YDEGEE. The CDR3 has 16 residues. CDR3 in DNA: TGTGCCAGCAGGGCTCCCGGGACCTCTTCTCTTGAGACCCAGTACTTC. Its protein is CASRAPGTSSLETQYF.

A few counts support this clonotype. The genes are TRBV6-1 and TRBJ1-3, with TRBD1 identical over 9 bases. CDR1 and CDR2 from the germline V gene are MNHNS and SASEGT. The CDR3 is 16 amino acids. V lost 2 bases and J lost 1; bases outside the gene matches: 3. The CDR3 loop reads CASSEWDRVSGNTIYF. The CDR3 nucleotides are TGTGCCAGCAGTGAATGGGACAGGGTTTCTGGAAACACCATATATTTT.

Worth noting for this clonotype: A junction end diverges from the germline sequence, so it may reflect a read error. The chain joins TRBV6-6 to TRBJ2-7; 9 positions match TRBD1. This CDR3 is built from 14 residues. The germline CDR1 and CDR2 sequences are MNHNY and SVGAGI (reference sequence). The CDR3 reads CASSRQTGGNEQYF. CDR3 nucleotide sequence: TGTGCCAGCAGCCGCCAGACAGGGGGTAACGAGCAGTACTTT.

The chain recombines TRBV27 with TRBJ2-1; tentative D call: TRBD1 (5 bases). Trimming took 3 bases from V and 1 from J, leaving 10 bases between them. Germline CDR1 MNHEY, CDR2 SMNVEV (reference sequence). This CDR3 is 15 amino acids long. The CDR3 DNA reads as TGTGCCAGCAGTTTTCTAGGGGCTTCCTACAATGAGCAGTTCTTC. Protein product: CASSFLGASYNEQFF.

The chain has TRBV18 and TRBJ1-1; 7 bases fit TRBD1. The J segment lost 0 bases and the V segment lost 4 bases, leaving 8 bases of the junction unmatched. Germline V gene sequence: CDR1 KGHSH, CDR2 LQKENI. The CDR3 is 16 amino acids. CDR3 nucleotides: TGTGCCAGCTCACGAGGGGGCGGGACAGTGAACACTGAAGCTTTCTTT. Amino acids: CASSRGGGTVNTEAFF. The full variable domain, its missing parts supplied by reference TRBV18 and TRBJ1-1, is NAGVMQNPRHLVRRRGQEARLRCSPMKGHSHVYWYRQLPEEGLKFMVYLQKENIIDESGMPKERFSAEFPKEGPSILRIQQVVRGDSAAYFCASSRGGGTVNTEAFFGQGTRLTVV.

V usage is TRBV29-1 and J usage is TRBJ2-7, with D perhaps being TRBD1 or TRBD2 (6 bases each). V was pared by 3 bases and J by 2 bases, with 17 bases between. The CDR3 has 15 amino acids. The germline CDR1 and CDR2 sequences are SQVTM and ANQGSEA. CDR3 DNA sequence: TGCAGCGTTGATGGTCTGGGGGGACACACCTACGAGCAGTACTTC. It specifies CSVDGLGGHTYEQYF.

The sample holds a few counts of this clonotype. The V gene is TRBV5-4, the J gene TRBJ2-7, with D possibly called TRBD1 or TRBD2 (5 bases each). The germline V gene encodes CDR1 SGHNT and CDR2 YYREEE (reference sequence). CDR3 size: 14 residues. V lost 4 bases, J lost 2 bases, and 13 bases lay in between. CDR3 nucleotide sequence: TGTGCCAGCAGCGAAAAACGGGGCACCTACGAGCAGTACTTC. As protein: CASSEKRGTYEQYF.

This clonotype was picked up a small number of times. An end of the junction does not agree with germline; a read error may underlie this. V gene TRBV14 combines with J gene TRBJ1-2, with D possibly matching TRBD1 (5 bases). Germline V lookup: CDR1 SGHDN, CDR2 FVKESK. The CDR3 loop spans 12 amino acids. CDR3 sequence (DNA): TGTGCCAGCAGCAAAGAAAGGGGCGGCTACACCTTC. The encoded protein is CASSKERGGYTF.

This rearrangement joins TRBV3-2 to TRBJ2-3; TRBD1, as called in the table, went unchecked against the DNA. TRBV3-2 is a listed pseudogene. The CDR3 length is 15 residues. For the CDR3, the DNA is TGTGCCAGCAGCCGGGACGGTCGGAGCACAGATACGCAGTATTTT. This gives the protein CASSRDGRSTDTQYF.

The table lists this clonotype with a few counts. The chain employs TRBV15 and TRBJ2-1; a weak D match, TRBD2 (6 bases). Per germline, CDR1 LNHNV and CDR2 YYDKDF (reference sequence). V gave up 4 bases and J gave up 4 bases, with 17 bases separating them. The CDR3 spans 16 residues. As DNA, the CDR3 is TGTGCCACCAGCAACGGGGAGGTAGCGGTTTACAATGAGCAGTTCTTC. Encoded protein: CATSNGEVAVYNEQFF.

Comment on this clonotype: The junction departs from germline at one end; a sequencing error may be responsible. V is TRBV29-1 and J is TRBJ2-3; tentatively, D is TRBD1 or TRBD2 (6 bases each). This CDR3 region has 13 residues. Germline V gene lookup returns CDR1 SQVTM and CDR2 ANQGSEA. The CDR3 is CSVEVGGTDTQYF. Written as DNA, the CDR3 is TGCAGCGTTGAGGTGGGGGGCACGGATACGCAGTATTTT.

This clonotype was observed many times. This chain uses TRBV12-3 or TRBV12-4 with TRBJ2-5; 7 bases fit TRBD2. The junction had 6 bases not matched to a gene; V was cut back by 6 bases and J by 5 bases. The CDR3 sequence is 13 residues long. In DNA form, the CDR3 reads TGTGCCAGCAGGTGGACTAGTGAGGAGACCCAGTACTTC. This sequence encodes CASRWTSEETQYF.

This clonotype has just a few counts. The rearrangement joins TRBV2 to TRBJ2-2; the match to TRBD2 covers 9 bases. Germline CDR1 is SNHLY and CDR2 is FYNNEI. The CDR3 is 16 residues long. J gave up 4 bases and V 4 bases, and 7 bases lay outside the gene matches. The CDR3 DNA reads TGTGCCAGCAGTGGAGGGACTAGCATGGTCACCGGGGAGCTGTTTTTT. It encodes CASSGGTSMVTGELFF.

The J gene is TRBJ2-1, the V gene TRBV7-3, with 10 bases lining up with TRBD2. Germline CDR1 reads SGHTA; CDR2 reads FQGTGA. Germline trimming cut 1 base from V and 8 bases from J; bases unmatched to any gene: 14. This CDR3 is 18 amino acids long. In DNA, the CDR3 is TGTGCCAGCAGCTTAAAGGGGGCTAGCGGGAGTAGGAGAGATGAGCAGTTCTTC. Its translation: CASSLKGASGSRRDEQFF.